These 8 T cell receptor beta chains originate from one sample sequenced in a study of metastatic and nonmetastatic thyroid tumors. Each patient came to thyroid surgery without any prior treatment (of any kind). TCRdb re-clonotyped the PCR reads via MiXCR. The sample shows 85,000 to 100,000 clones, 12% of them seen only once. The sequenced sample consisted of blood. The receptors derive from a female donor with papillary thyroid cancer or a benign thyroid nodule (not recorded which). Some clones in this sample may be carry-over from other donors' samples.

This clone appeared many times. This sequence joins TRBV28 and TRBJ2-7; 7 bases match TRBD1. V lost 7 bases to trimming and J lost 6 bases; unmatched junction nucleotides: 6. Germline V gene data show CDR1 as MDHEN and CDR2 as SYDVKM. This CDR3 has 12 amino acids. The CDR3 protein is CASTEGGSEQYF. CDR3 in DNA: TGTGCCAGCACCGAAGGGGGCTCCGAGCAGTACTTC.

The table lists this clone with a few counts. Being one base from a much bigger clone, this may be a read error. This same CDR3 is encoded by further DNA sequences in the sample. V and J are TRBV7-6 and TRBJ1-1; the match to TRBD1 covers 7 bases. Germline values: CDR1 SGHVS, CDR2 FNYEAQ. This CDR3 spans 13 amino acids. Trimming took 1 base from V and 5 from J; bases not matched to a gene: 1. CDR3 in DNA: TGTGCCAGCAGCTTAGGACAGGGAACTGAAGCTTTCTTT. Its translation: CASSLGQGTEAFF. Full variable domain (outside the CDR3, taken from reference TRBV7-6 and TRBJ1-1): GAGVSQSPRYKVTKRGQDVALRCDPISGHVSLYWYRQALGQGPEFLTYFNYEAQQDKSGLPNDRFSAERPEGSISTLTIQRTEQRDSAMYRCASSLGQGTEAFFGQGTRLTVV.

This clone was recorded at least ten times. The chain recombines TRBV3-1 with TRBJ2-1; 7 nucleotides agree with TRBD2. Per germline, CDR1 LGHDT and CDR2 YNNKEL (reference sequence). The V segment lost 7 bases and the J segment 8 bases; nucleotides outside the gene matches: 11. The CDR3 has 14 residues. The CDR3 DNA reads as TGTGCCAGCACGGGGTACGGGACTACCCATGAGCAGTTCTTC. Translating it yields CASTGYGTTHEQFF.

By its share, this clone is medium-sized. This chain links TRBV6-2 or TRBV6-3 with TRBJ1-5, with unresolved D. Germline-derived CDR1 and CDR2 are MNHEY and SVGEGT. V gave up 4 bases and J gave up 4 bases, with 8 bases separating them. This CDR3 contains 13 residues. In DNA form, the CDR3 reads TGTGCCAGCAGTTCGACCGAGAATCAGCCCCAGCATTTT. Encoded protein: CASSSTENQPQHF.

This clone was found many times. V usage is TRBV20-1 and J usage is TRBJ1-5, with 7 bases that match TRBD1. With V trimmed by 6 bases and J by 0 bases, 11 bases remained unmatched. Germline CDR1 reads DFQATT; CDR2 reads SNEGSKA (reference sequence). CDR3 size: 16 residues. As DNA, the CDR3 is TGCAGTGCCACAATAGGGACAGATTATAGCAATCAGCCCCAGCATTTT. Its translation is CSATIGTDYSNQPQHF.

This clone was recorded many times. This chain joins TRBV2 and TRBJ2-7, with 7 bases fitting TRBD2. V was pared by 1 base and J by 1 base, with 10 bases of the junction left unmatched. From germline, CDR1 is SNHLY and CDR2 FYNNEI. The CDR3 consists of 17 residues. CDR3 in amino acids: CASSEGLALSPSYEQYF. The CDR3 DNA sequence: TGTGCCAGCAGTGAAGGACTAGCCCTTTCCCCTTCCTACGAGCAGTACTTC.

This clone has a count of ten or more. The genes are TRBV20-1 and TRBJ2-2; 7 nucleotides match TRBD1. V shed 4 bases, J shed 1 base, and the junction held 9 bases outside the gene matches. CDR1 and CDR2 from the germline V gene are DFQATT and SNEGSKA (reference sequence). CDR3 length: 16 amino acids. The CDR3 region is CSATGPDRMNTGELFF. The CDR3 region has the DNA TGCAGTGCTACGGGGCCGGACAGGATGAACACCGGGGAGCTGTTTTTT.

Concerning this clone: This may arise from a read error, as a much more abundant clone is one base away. The CDR3: CSAIQQTQYF. CDR3 nucleotides: TGCAGTGCTATCCAGCAGACCCAGTACTTC. The chain uses TRBV20-1 and TRBJ2-5; D ambiguous. Per germline, CDR1 DFQATT and CDR2 SNEGSKA (reference sequence). The V gene lost 4 bases and the J gene lost 6 bases, with 6 bases spanning the gap. The CDR3 is 10 amino acids.